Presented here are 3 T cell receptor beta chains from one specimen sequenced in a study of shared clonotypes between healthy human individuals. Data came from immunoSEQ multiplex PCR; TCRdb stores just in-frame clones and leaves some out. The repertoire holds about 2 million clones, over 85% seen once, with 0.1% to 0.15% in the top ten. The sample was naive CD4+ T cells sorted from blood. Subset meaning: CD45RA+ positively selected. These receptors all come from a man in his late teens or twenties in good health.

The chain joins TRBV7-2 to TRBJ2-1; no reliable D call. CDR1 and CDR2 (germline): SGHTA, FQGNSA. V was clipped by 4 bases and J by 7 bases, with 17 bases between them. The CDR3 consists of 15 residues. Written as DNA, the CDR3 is TGTGCCAGCAGCTCCCTCACCGGGCGAGCGAATGAGCAGTTCTTC. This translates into CASSSLTGRANEQFF.

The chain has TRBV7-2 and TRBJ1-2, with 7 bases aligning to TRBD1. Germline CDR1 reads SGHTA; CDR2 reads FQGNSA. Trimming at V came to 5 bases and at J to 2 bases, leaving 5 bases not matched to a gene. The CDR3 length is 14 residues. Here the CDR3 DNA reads TGTGCCAGCAGCCAAACAGGGGCCAACTATGGCTACACCTTC. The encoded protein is CASSQTGANYGYTF. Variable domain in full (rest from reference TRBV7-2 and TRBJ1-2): GAGVSQSPSNKVTEKGKDVELRCDPISGHTALYWYRQSLGQGLEFLIYFQGNSAPDKSGLPSDRFSAERTGGSVSTLTIQRTQQEDSAVYLCASSQTGANYGYTFGSGTRLTVV.

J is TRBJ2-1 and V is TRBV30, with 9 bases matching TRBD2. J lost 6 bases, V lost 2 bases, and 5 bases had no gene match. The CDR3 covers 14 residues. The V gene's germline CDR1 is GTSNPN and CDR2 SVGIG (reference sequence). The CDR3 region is CAWSPRLAVNEQFF. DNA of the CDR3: TGTGCCTGGAGTCCGAGACTAGCGGTCAATGAGCAGTTCTTC.